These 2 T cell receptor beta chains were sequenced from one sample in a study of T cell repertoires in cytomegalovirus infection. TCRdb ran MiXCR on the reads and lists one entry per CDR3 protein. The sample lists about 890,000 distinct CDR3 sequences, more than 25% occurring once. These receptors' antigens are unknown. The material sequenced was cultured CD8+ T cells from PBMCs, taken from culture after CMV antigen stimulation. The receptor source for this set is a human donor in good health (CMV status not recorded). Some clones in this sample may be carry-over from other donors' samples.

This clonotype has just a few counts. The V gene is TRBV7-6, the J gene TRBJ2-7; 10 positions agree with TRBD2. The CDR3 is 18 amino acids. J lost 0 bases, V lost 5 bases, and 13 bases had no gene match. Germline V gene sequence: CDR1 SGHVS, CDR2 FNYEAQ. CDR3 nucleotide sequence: TGTGCCAGCAGCCCAACCCGGGCAGGGACTAGCGTCTCCTACGAGCAGTACTTC. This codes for CASSPTRAGTSVSYEQYF.

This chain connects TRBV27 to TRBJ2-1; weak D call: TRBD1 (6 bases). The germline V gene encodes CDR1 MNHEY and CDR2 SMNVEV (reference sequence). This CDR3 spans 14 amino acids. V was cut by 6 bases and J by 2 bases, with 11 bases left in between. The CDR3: CASRLQGTYNEQFF. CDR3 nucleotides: TGTGCCAGCAGATTACAGGGCACCTACAATGAGCAGTTCTTC.